The next 16 T cell receptor beta chains were all read from a single sample in a study of graft-versus-host responses after intestinal transplantation. Using immunoSEQ multiplex PCR, the repertoire was profiled, and TCRdb retains in-frame clones only, with some absent. Among around 120,000 clones listed, over 85% were seen once. The antigens these receptors bind are not known. Specimen: unstimulated CD4+ T cells sorted from spleen or lymph node cells, collected before intestinal transplant. Receptor source: a human donor who received an intestinal transplant.

The V gene is TRBV28, the J gene TRBJ1-2, with D possibly matching TRBD1 (5 bases). Germline-derived CDR1 and CDR2 are MDHEN and SYDVKM. The CDR3 runs 15 residues. V was clipped by 3 bases and J by 2 bases, with 13 bases between them. Here the CDR3 reads CASSLGVDSNYGYTF. For the CDR3, the DNA is TGTGCCAGCAGTTTGGGCGTTGACAGCAACTATGGCTACACCTTC.

The chain carries TRBV5-8 and TRBJ2-7, with TRBD2 as a possible D gene (6 bases). The CDR3 contains 17 residues. The ends were cut back, 0 bases at V and 3 bases at J, with 19 bases in the middle. The V gene's germline CDR1 is SGHTS and CDR2 YDEGEE. Here the CDR3 reads CASSLEVGLGGSYEQYF. The CDR3 bases are TGTGCCAGCAGCTTGGAGGTGGGGCTTGGGGGGAGCTACGAGCAGTACTTC.

The gene calls are TRBV5-1 and TRBJ2-7; possible D gene TRBD2, 6 bases. V was trimmed by 4 bases and J by 7 bases, leaving 21 bases between them. The CDR3 covers 15 residues. The germline gives CDR1 SGHRS, CDR2 YFSETQ. The CDR3, as DNA: TGCGCCAGCAGCATACGGCCGGGACTTTCTCCTGAGCAGTACTTC. Translating gives CASSIRPGLSPEQYF.

The chain recombines TRBV30 with TRBJ1-2; 7 nucleotides agree with TRBD1. J gave up 4 bases and V 0 bases, and 5 bases lay outside the gene matches. The CDR3 is 14 amino acids. Germline V gene lookup returns CDR1 GTSNPN and CDR2 SVGIG (reference sequence). The CDR3 DNA reads as TGTGCCTGGAGTGTCAAGGGGGCAAGCTATGGCTACACCTTC. Its translation is CAWSVKGASYGYTF.

V gene TRBV29-1 combines with J gene TRBJ2-3, with 13 nucleotides matching TRBD2. Per germline, CDR1 SQVTM and CDR2 ANQGSEA. With 5 bases clipped from V and 4 bases from J, the junction kept 6 bases outside the gene matches. The CDR3 runs to 15 residues. The CDR3 nucleotides read TGCAGCGTTTGGCCACTAGCGGGAGGGCCAGATACGCAGTATTTT. It encodes CSVWPLAGGPDTQYF.

This chain links TRBV5-1 with TRBJ2-7, with 7 bases that match TRBD1. The J segment lost 2 bases and the V segment lost 3 bases, leaving 8 bases of the junction unmatched. CDR3 size: 15 residues. Per germline, CDR1 SGHRS and CDR2 YFSETQ. CDR3 in DNA: TGCGCCAGCAGCTGGATGGGACAGAAAGCCTACGAGCAGTACTTC. The encoded protein is CASSWMGQKAYEQYF.

The V and J genes are TRBV5-6 and TRBJ1-4; D might be TRBD1 (5 bases). Trimming stripped 5 bases from V and 0 bases from J, with 11 bases between. Germline V lookup: CDR1 SGHDT, CDR2 YYEEEE. This CDR3 is built from 15 residues. In DNA form, the CDR3 reads TGTGCCAGCAGGCTTTGGGGACCAACTAATGAAAAACTGTTTTTT. Protein product: CASRLWGPTNEKLFF.

The J gene is TRBJ2-1, the V gene TRBV7-9; unclear D gene. The germline V gene has CDR1 SEHNR and CDR2 FQNEAQ (reference sequence). The CDR3 has 13 residues. Trimming took off 1 base at V and 5 bases at J, with 6 bases between the two ends. The CDR3 nucleotides read TGTGCCAGCAGCTTAGGCCGGCACAATGAGCAGTTCTTC. Residues: CASSLGRHNEQFF.

The chain carries TRBV19 and TRBJ1-5; TRBD1 agrees at 11 bases. The CDR3 length is 15 residues. The germline V gene has CDR1 LNHDA and CDR2 SQIVND (reference sequence). Trimming took 7 bases from V and 6 from J; bases not matched to a gene: 8. CDR3 region: CASISGQGVSQPQHF. CDR3 coding DNA: TGTGCCAGTATATCGGGACAGGGGGTGAGTCAGCCCCAGCATTTT.

This CDR3 reads CASSQRDGQETQYF. In DNA, the CDR3 is TGTGCCAGCAGTCAAAGGGACGGACAAGAGACCCAGTACTTC. The V call is TRBV7-6, the J call TRBJ2-5, with D perhaps assigned TRBD1 or TRBD2 (5 bases each). The germline gives CDR1 SGHVS, CDR2 FNYEAQ. Trimming stripped 6 bases from V and 2 bases from J, with 13 bases between. The CDR3 runs 14 residues.

Only a few counts were recorded for this clone. The CDR3 is CASSPRGIYGYTF. The CDR3 nucleotides are TGTGCCAGCAGCCCCAGGGGCATTTATGGCTACACCTTC. The V and J genes are TRBV7-9 and TRBJ1-2, with D possibly being TRBD1 (6 bases). The CDR3 totals 13 residues. Per germline, CDR1 SEHNR and CDR2 FQNEAQ (reference sequence). V was clipped by 5 bases and J by 5 bases, with 12 bases between them.

The V and J genes are TRBV5-1 and TRBJ2-5, with 8 bases that match TRBD1. CDR1 is SGHRS and CDR2 is YFSETQ in the germline V gene. The CDR3 length is 16 residues. After removal of 1 base from V and 1 base from J, the junction contained 6 bases not matched to a gene. The CDR3 DNA reads as TGCGCCAGCAGCTTGTATCCGACAGGGGTCCAAGAGACCCAGTACTTC. Translated: CASSLYPTGVQETQYF. The variable domain in full, with the rest retrieved from reference TRBV5-1 and TRBJ2-5, is KAGVTQTPRYLIKTRGQQVTLSCSPISGHRSVSWYQQTPGQGLQFLFEYFSETQRNKGNFPGRFSGRQFSNSRSEMNVSTLELGDSALYLCASSLYPTGVQETQYFGPGTRLLVL.

This clone was found a few times. V gene TRBV6-5 combines with J gene TRBJ2-7, with 8 bases fitting TRBD1. The J segment lost 7 bases and the V segment lost 0 bases, leaving 8 bases of the junction unmatched. The CDR3 is 15 residues long. Germline values: CDR1 MNHEY, CDR2 SVGAGI. The CDR3 bases are TGTGCCAGCAGTTACTCGCAGGGGGCGCTGGGAGAGCAGTACTTC. This gives the protein CASSYSQGALGEQYF.

The genes are TRBV20-1 and TRBJ1-2; D remains unclear. The V and J ends lost 3 bases and 8 bases respectively, with 4 bases between them. Germline V gives CDR1 DFQATT, CDR2 SNEGSKA (reference sequence). The CDR3 consists of 9 residues. CDR3 sequence reads: CSARRGYTF. DNA of the CDR3: TGCAGTGCTAGGAGGGGCTACACCTTC.

This chain joins TRBV2 and TRBJ1-4; D ambiguous. With 6 bases removed from V and 8 bases from J, the gap between germline ends came to 13 bases. CDR3 size: 13 residues. In germline, CDR1 is SNHLY, CDR2 FYNNEI. The CDR3 DNA reads as TGTGCCAGCAGAGTCCTGCCGGGGGAAAAACTGTTTTTT. Amino acid sequence: CASRVLPGEKLFF.

V and J are TRBV20-1 and TRBJ2-3; no reliable D call. This CDR3 contains 11 residues. The germline gives CDR1 DFQATT, CDR2 SNEGSKA (reference sequence). The germline V and J ends were trimmed by 7 bases and 9 bases, with 14 bases remaining between them. CDR3 residues: CSVTIGTTQYF. The CDR3 DNA reads as TGCAGTGTTACCATTGGAACCACGCAGTATTTT.